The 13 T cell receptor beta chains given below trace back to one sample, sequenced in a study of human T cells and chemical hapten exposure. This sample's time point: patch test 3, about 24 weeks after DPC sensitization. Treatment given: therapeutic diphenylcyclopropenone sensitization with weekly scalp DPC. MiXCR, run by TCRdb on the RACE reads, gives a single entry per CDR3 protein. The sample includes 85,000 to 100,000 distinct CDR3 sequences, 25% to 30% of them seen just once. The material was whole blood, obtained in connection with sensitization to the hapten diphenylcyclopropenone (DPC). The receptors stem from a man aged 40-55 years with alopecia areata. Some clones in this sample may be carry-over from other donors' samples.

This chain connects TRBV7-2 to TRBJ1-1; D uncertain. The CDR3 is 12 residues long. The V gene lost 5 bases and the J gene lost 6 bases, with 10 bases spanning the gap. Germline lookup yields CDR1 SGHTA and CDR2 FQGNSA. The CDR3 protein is CASSLPRPEAFF. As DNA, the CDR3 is TGTGCCAGCAGCCTACCGAGGCCTGAAGCTTTCTTT.

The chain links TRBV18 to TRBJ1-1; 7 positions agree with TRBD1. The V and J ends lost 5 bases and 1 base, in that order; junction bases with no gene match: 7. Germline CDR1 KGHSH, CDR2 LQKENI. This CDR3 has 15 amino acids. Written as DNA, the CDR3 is TGTGCCAGCTCAGCCAACAGGGGACGGAACACTGAAGCTTTCTTT. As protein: CASSANRGRNTEAFF.

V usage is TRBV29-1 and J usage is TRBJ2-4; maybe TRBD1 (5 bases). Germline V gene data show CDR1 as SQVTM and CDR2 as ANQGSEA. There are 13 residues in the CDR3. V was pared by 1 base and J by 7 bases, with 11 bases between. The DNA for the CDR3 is TGCAGCGTTGAAGTAGGTGACAGTAACATTCAGTACTTC. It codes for CSVEVGDSNIQYF.

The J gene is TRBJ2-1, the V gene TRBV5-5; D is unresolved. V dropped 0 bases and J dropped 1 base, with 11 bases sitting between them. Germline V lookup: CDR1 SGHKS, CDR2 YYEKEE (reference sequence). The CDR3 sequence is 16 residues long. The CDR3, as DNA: TGTGCCAGCAGCTTGGATCAGAGTAAGTCCTACAATGAGCAGTTCTTC. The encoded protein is CASSLDQSKSYNEQFF.

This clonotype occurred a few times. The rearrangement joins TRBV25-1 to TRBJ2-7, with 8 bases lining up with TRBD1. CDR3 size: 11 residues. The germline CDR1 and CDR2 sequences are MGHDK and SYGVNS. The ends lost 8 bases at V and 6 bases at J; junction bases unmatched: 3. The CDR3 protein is CASGDRSEQYF. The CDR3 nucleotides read TGTGCCAGCGGGGACAGGAGCGAGCAGTACTTC.

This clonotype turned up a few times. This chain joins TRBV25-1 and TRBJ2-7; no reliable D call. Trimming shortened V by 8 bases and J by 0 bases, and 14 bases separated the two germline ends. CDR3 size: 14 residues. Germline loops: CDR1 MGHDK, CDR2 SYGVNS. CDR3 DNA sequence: TGTGCCAGCGGAAGGGCGTCACGCTCCTACGAGCAGTACTTC. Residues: CASGRASRSYEQYF.

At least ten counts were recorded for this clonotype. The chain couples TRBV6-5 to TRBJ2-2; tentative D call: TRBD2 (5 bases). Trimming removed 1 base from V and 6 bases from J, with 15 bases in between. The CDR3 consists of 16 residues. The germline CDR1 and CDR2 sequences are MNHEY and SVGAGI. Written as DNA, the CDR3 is TGTGCCAGCAGTTACTTGGCGGGCCTTGGACCCGGGGAGCTGTTTTTT. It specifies CASSYLAGLGPGELFF.

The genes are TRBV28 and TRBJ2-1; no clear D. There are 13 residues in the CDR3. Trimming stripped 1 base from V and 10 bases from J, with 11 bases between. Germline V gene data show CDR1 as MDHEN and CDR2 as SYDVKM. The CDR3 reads CASSLYMTEEQFF. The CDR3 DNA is TGTGCCAGCAGTTTATACATGACGGAGGAGCAGTTCTTC.

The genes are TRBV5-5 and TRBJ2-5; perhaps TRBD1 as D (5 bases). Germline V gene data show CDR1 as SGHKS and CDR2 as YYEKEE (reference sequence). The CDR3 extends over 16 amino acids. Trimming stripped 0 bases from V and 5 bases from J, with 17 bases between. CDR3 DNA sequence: TGTGCCAGCAGCTTGGCTCCGGGCCGAGCAGGGGAGACCCAGTACTTC. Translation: CASSLAPGRAGETQYF.

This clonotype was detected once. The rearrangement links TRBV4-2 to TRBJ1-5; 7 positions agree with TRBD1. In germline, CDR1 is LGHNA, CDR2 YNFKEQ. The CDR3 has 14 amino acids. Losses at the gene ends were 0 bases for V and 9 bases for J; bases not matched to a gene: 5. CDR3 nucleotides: TGTGCCAGCAGCCAAGATCGACGACAGGGGCCCCAGCATTTT. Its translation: CASSQDRRQGPQHF.

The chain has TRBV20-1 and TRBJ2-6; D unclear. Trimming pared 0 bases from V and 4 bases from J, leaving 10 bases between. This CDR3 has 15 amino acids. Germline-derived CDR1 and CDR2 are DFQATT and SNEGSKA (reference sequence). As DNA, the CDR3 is TGCAGTGCTAGAGATAAGGGAACCGGGGCCAACGTCCTGACTTTC. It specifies CSARDKGTGANVLTF.

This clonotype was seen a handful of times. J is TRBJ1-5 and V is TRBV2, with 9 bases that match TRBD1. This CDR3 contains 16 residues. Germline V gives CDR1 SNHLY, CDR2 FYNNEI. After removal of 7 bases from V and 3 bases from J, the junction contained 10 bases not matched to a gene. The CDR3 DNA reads TGTGCCAGCAACACACAGGGGGCCGGCTTCAATCAGCCCCAGCATTTT. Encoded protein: CASNTQGAGFNQPQHF.

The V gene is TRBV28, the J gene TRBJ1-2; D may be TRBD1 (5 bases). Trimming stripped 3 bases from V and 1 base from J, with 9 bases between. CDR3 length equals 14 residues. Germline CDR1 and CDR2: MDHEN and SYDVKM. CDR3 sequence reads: CASSLSRVNYGYTF. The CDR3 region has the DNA TGTGCCAGCAGTTTGTCCAGGGTTAACTATGGCTACACCTTC.